The rows below give T cell receptor beta chains drawn from one sample of a study of CD8+ T cells in alopecia areata. Generated by immunoSEQ multiplex PCR, the TCRdb table keeps only in-frame clones and is missing some. This table holds some 130,000 clones, approximately 48% found once. This material consisted of CD8+ T cells sorted from blood, taken at week 0. The receptors come from a human donor with alopecia areata. Each CDR3 is given without its conserved first and last residue. A D gene is named only where the DNA matches it firmly.

D gene	V gene	CDR3 protein
.	TRBV7-9	ASSLGWTLKETQY
TRBD1	TRBV27	ASSPTGNQPQH
.	TRBV7-9	ASSPGGEQY
.	TRBV20-1	SATSDTQY
.	TRBV30	AVGDGQGFLEQF
.	TRBV27	ASAGSSYEQY
TRBD1	TRBV5-4	ASTLGTGGLSGYT
.	TRBV27	ASSLFPTSGELF
.	TRBV7-9	ASSLSDMPQH
.	TRBV7-8	ASSLPLYEQY
TRBD2	TRBV6-5	ASRAERGAYNEQF
.	TRBV5-1	ASRLGRINTEAF
.	TRBV7-9	ASTLSGGSYNSPLH
.	TRBV25-1	ASSELGEANVLT
TRBD2	TRBV19	ASSMTSGGEEDTQY
TRBD1	TRBV15	ATSTDRGQPQH
.	TRBV7-9	ASSWVGPSEAF
TRBD2	TRBV27	ASSLSGLARETQY
.	TRBV6-4	ASSEQSSGANVLT
.	TRBV7-6	ASSLDVVGRNEQF